This is a list of T cell receptor beta chains from one sample in a study of blood T cell repertoires in COVID-19. Profiled with immunoSEQ multiplex PCR; TCRdb holds only in-frame clones, not every one. This sample has approximately 250,000 clones; about nine tenths occur once, and the top ten carry around 0.86%. Sample: peripheral blood. These receptors were taken from a man under 40 with COVID-19, enrolled during active disease. Each CDR3 is given with its conserved first and last residue. D genes are given only for firm matches.

J gene,V gene,D gene,CDR3 length,CDR3 protein
TRBJ2-3,TRBV9,TRBD2,19,CASSVAPLGLAGGQDTQYF
TRBJ2-3,TRBV6-5,NA,14,CASKGATATDTQYF
TRBJ2-1,TRBV11-3,TRBD2,16,CASSLGVGTSGGPQFF
TRBJ2-1,TRBV3-1/TRBV3-2,TRBD2,17,CASSQNLERGSRNEQFF
TRBJ1-2,TRBV13,TRBD1,14,CASSLGTGNYGYTF
TRBJ2-1,TRBV2,TRBD1,15,CASTKQGSSYNEQFF
TRBJ1-2,TRBV5-6,TRBD1,15,CASSLDRGRSYGYTF
TRBJ1-4,TRBV6-1,TRBD1,17,CASSDPLRDRVDEKLFF
TRBJ1-1,TRBV19,TRBD1,13,CASSPGGHTEAFF
TRBJ2-4,TRBV3-1/TRBV3-2,NA,16,CASSPNRFLAKNIQYF
TRBJ2-2,TRBV2,TRBD1,15,CATKEGTVNTGELFF
TRBJ1-1,TRBV7-6,NA,14,CASSPERGNTEAFF
TRBJ2-7,TRBV3-1/TRBV3-2,NA,13,CASSLFGGREQYF
TRBJ2-5,TRBV5-1,NA,14,CASSGESVRETQYF
TRBJ2-3,TRBV6-1,TRBD2,17,CASSAGTSGGNTDTQYF
TRBJ1-1,TRBV27,NA,13,CASSFKRNTEAFF
TRBJ1-6,TRBV28,NA,15,CASSVRGGLNSPLHF
TRBJ1-5,TRBV18,NA,13,CASSPGSDQPQHF
TRBJ1-1,TRBV7-9,NA,12,CASSTDRTEAFF
TRBJ2-1,TRBV5-6,TRBD1,12,CASSPADRGQFF
TRBJ1-2,TRBV6-6,NA,14,CASTTKKLFYGYTF
TRBJ1-4,TRBV25-1,NA,15,CASSDAVSTNEKLFF
TRBJ1-3,TRBV11-3,NA,15,CASSLDSTTGNTIYF
TRBJ1-5,TRBV6-5,NA,13,CASSYTDNQPQHF
TRBJ1-2,TRBV4-1,NA,16,CASSQDLGAPNYGYTF
TRBJ2-7,TRBV4-1,NA,16,CASSQSRLAQGHEQYF
TRBJ2-3,TRBV10-3,NA,16,CAISEALPHAGDTQYF
TRBJ1-1,TRBV19,NA,12,CASSSHSTEAFF